Following are 30 T cell receptor beta chains from one sample sequenced in a study of spatial heterogeneity in lung cancer. Study-level findings and limits: Mutation tallies in tumors tracked expanded intratumoral alpha and beta TCR counts.

Their cognate antigens are unknown. TCRdb recomputed calls from the 5' RACE reads with MiXCR, one row per CDR3 protein. The sample carries over 10,000 distinct CDR3 sequences, just over 5% recorded once. Time point given: sample taken at primary tumor resection. This specimen consisted of lung tumor tissue, obtained at surgery. The receptors here all came from a male donor with early-stage non-small cell lung cancer.

This clonotype showed up many times. This sequence joins TRBV9 and TRBJ2-4; the match to TRBD2 covers 7 bases. Per germline, CDR1 SGDLS and CDR2 YYNGEE. The CDR3 length is 21 residues. J gave up 0 bases and V 0 bases, and 18 bases lay outside the gene matches. In DNA, the CDR3 is TGTGCCAGCAGCGTAGTGCAAGCGGGGCGACGGGAGAAACTAGCCAAAAACATTCAGTACTTC. Its translation is CASSVVQAGRREKLAKNIQYF.

This clonotype came up a few times. The chain employs TRBV15 and TRBJ2-1; D not certain. With 0 bases removed from V and 0 bases from J, the gap between germline ends came to 6 bases. Germline V CDR1 and CDR2: LNHNV, YYDKDF (reference sequence). The CDR3 consists of 15 residues. As DNA, the CDR3 is TGTGCCACCAGCAGAGATCATCACTCCTACAATGAGCAGTTCTTC. Residues: CATSRDHHSYNEQFF.

There are many counts of this clonotype. J is TRBJ2-1 and V is TRBV24-1; 7 bases match TRBD1. Germline CDR1 reads KGHDR; CDR2 reads SFDVKD. The CDR3 sequence is 15 residues long. V lost 5 bases, J lost 0 bases, and 3 bases stayed unmatched. The CDR3 sequence: CATSAGTVSYNEQFF. DNA of the CDR3: TGTGCCACCAGTGCCGGGACAGTCTCCTACAATGAGCAGTTCTTC.

The sample holds many counts of this clonotype. This chain uses TRBV28 with TRBJ2-2, with D perhaps TRBD1 (6 bases). The V gene's germline CDR1 is MDHEN and CDR2 SYDVKM. V was cut by 7 bases and J by 1 base, with 10 bases left in between. This CDR3 is 14 amino acids long. DNA of the CDR3: TGTGCCAGCACTAAGGACAGGAACACCGGGGAGCTGTTTTTT. It translates to CASTKDRNTGELFF.

The table lists this clonotype with many counts. This chain uses TRBV4-1 with TRBJ1-5; D uncertain. V was pared by 3 bases and J by 0 bases, with 15 bases between. Germline lookup yields CDR1 MGHRA and CDR2 YSYEKL. This CDR3 spans 17 amino acids. Here the CDR3 DNA reads TGCGCCAGCAGCCACCGGAGGTCAGCAGTTAGCAATCAGCCCCAGCATTTT. This sequence encodes CASSHRRSAVSNQPQHF.

This clonotype was counted many times. A much larger clone lies a single base off, so this may be a read error. The genes are TRBV20-1 and TRBJ1-3, with D possibly TRBD1 on 5 matching bases. Germline V gene lookup returns CDR1 DFQATT and CDR2 SNEGSKA (reference sequence). V lost 4 bases and J 3 bases, leaving 13 bases between the germline ends. CDR3 length equals 14 residues. Here the CDR3 DNA reads TGCAGTGCTAAAGATCAAGGGGTTGGAAACACCATATATTTT. This encodes CSAKDQGVGNTIYF.

This clonotype was counted at least ten times. The V gene is TRBV29-1, the J gene TRBJ2-7; 13 nucleotides align to TRBD2. Germline values: CDR1 SQVTM, CDR2 ANQGSEA. The CDR3 is made up of 14 amino acids. Unmatched junction bases numbered 3, after V lost 4 bases and J lost 3 bases. This CDR3 reads CSVVGLAGDYEQYF. The DNA of the CDR3 is TGCAGCGTTGTAGGACTAGCGGGAGACTACGAGCAGTACTTC.

The sample holds many counts of this clonotype. The J gene is TRBJ1-5, the V gene TRBV7-2; D gene uncertain. The V and J ends lost 5 bases and 0 bases respectively, with 8 bases between them. From germline, CDR1 is SGHTA and CDR2 FQGNSA. The CDR3 extends over 14 amino acids. The CDR3 region has the DNA TGTGCCAGCAGCCTGTGGGGTAGCAATCAGCCCCAGCATTTT. Translated: CASSLWGSNQPQHF. Drawing the rest from reference TRBV7-2 and TRBJ1-5, the complete variable domain is GAGVSQSPSNKVTEKGKDVELRCDPISGHTALYWYRQSLGQGLEFLIYFQGNSAPDKSGLPSDRFSAERTGGSVSTLTIQRTQQEDSAVYLCASSLWGSNQPQHFGDGTRLSIL.

This clonotype was found a few times. The CDR3 region is CASSPGTGGDGYTF. In DNA form, the CDR3 reads TGTGCCAGCTCACCCGGGACAGGGGGAGATGGCTACACCTTC. This chain links TRBV18 with TRBJ1-2; 11 bases align to TRBD1. V dropped 3 bases and J dropped 6; count of bases not matched to a gene: 3. This CDR3 has 14 residues. CDR1 is KGHSH, CDR2 LQKENI, per germline.

By sample share, this clonotype is medium-sized. The V call is TRBV2, the J call TRBJ1-1; a weak D match, TRBD1 (6 bases). The CDR3 spans 15 residues. Germline CDR1 SNHLY, CDR2 FYNNEI. Trimming pared 3 bases from V and 4 bases from J, leaving 15 bases between. The CDR3 DNA reads as TGTGCCAGCAGTGAGGGGACACAGGGTATCACTGAAGCTTTCTTT. Amino acid sequence: CASSEGTQGITEAFF.

This clonotype was seen repeatedly, ten times or more. The CDR3 protein is CASSQFLDTETQYF. DNA for the CDR3: TGCGCCAGCAGCCAATTCCTAGATACAGAGACCCAGTACTTC. The chain employs TRBV5-1 and TRBJ2-5; no clear D. V was cut by 4 bases and J by 4 bases, with 14 bases left in between. Germline CDR1 is SGHRS and CDR2 is YFSETQ. The CDR3 is 14 residues long.

This rearrangement joins TRBV6-5 to TRBJ2-7; D not resolved. From germline, CDR1 is MNHEY and CDR2 SVGAGI. The V gene lost 5 bases and the J gene lost 0 bases, with 5 bases spanning the gap. The CDR3 loop spans 12 amino acids. The CDR3 DNA follows: TGTGCCAGCAGTCCACGCTCCTACGAGCAGTACTTC. Amino acids: CASSPRSYEQYF.

The chain uses TRBV24-1 and TRBJ2-2, with D perhaps given as TRBD1 or TRBD2 (5 bases each). Trimming shortened V by 6 bases and J by 0 bases, and 10 bases separated the two germline ends. The CDR3 runs 15 residues. CDR1 and CDR2 from the germline V gene are KGHDR and SFDVKD. The CDR3 region has the DNA TGTGCCACCAGTAGGGGCGGGCCGAACACCGGGGAGCTGTTTTTT. Translating it yields CATSRGGPNTGELFF.

There are many counts of this clonotype. This sequence joins TRBV3-1 and TRBJ2-5; D not resolved. The V end was cut by 2 bases, the J end by 7 bases, with 11 bases between. The CDR3 extends over 13 amino acids. Germline V gene data show CDR1 as LGHDT and CDR2 as YNNKEL (reference sequence). In DNA form, the CDR3 reads TGTGCCAGCAGCCAACGTGGAGAAGGGACCCAGTACTTC. Translated: CASSQRGEGTQYF.

The rearrangement uses TRBV12-3 or TRBV12-4 and TRBJ2-2; D possibly corresponds to TRBD1 (6 bases). Trimming cost V 4 bases and J 1 base, with 10 bases left between them. The CDR3 extends over 15 amino acids. In nucleotides, the CDR3 is TGTGCCAGCAGTTCCGGGACACTGAACACCGGGGAGCTGTTTTTT. This sequence encodes CASSSGTLNTGELFF.

This clonotype was recorded at least ten times. This chain links TRBV29-1 with TRBJ1-1; D is undetermined. This CDR3 is 13 amino acids long. The germline gives CDR1 SQVTM, CDR2 ANQGSEA. V lost 3 bases, J lost 0 bases, and 8 bases lay in between. The CDR3 spells CSVEFSLNTEAFF. DNA of the CDR3: TGCAGCGTTGAGTTCAGTCTGAACACTGAAGCTTTCTTT.

In its sample, this clonotype was seen many times. This rearrangement joins TRBV4-2 to TRBJ2-2; maybe TRBD2 (6 bases). Trimming pared 0 bases from V and 5 bases from J, leaving 13 bases between. The CDR3 runs 16 residues. Germline values: CDR1 LGHNA, CDR2 YNFKEQ. The CDR3 sequence is CASSQDPTSRTGELFF. DNA of the CDR3: TGTGCCAGCAGCCAAGACCCGACTAGTCGTACCGGGGAGCTGTTTTTT.

This clonotype was detected only a few times. CDR3 nucleotide sequence: TGTGCCAGCAGCCAGCGAGGTTTCGGTTCACCCCTCCACTTT. It is translated as CASSQRGFGSPLHF. The chain has TRBV11-3 and TRBJ1-6; D unclear. Between the trimmed V and J ends, which lost 5 bases and 9 bases, there was a span of 14 bases. CDR1 and CDR2 (germline): SGHNT, YENEEA. This CDR3 is built from 14 residues.

There are many counts of this clonotype. CDR3 loop: CSARDSGRGRYNEQFF. DNA of the CDR3: TGCAGTGCTAGAGATTCGGGGCGGGGTAGGTACAATGAGCAGTTCTTC. This chain joins TRBV20-1 and TRBJ2-1; D may be TRBD2 (6 bases). From germline, CDR1 is DFQATT and CDR2 SNEGSKA (reference sequence). V dropped 0 bases and J dropped 4 bases, with 16 bases sitting between them. The CDR3 runs to 16 residues.

This clonotype was detected only a few times. J is TRBJ2-1 and V is TRBV7-7, with D perhaps TRBD2 (5 bases). Germline CDR1 is SSHAT and CDR2 is FNYEAQ (reference sequence). This CDR3 has 14 residues. V shed 3 bases and J shed 3 bases, with 9 bases lying between them. The CDR3 DNA is TGTGCCAGCAGCTTGGACTCTAACTACAATGAGCAGTTCTTC. Its protein product is CASSLDSNYNEQFF.

This clonotype came up many times. This chain uses TRBV6-1 with TRBJ1-3, with unresolved D. In germline, CDR1 is MNHNS, CDR2 SASEGT. V gave up 6 bases and J gave up 3 bases, with 18 bases separating them. The length of the CDR3 is 16 residues. The CDR3 DNA reads TGTGCCAGCAGAAAACTTGGAGAGAAAGGTGGAAACACCATATATTTT. Encoded protein: CASRKLGEKGGNTIYF.

This clonotype was counted ten times or more. The chain carries TRBV7-2 and TRBJ2-3; D not resolved. The CDR3 totals 15 residues. V was trimmed by 2 bases and J by 2 bases, leaving 11 bases between them. Germline CDR1 and CDR2: SGHTA and FQGNSA. CDR3 loop: CASSLQVSNTDTQYF. The CDR3 coding sequence is TGTGCCAGCAGCTTACAGGTTTCGAACACAGATACGCAGTATTTT.

There are many counts of this clonotype. V is TRBV4-3 and J is TRBJ1-1, with unresolved D. Germline CDR1 and CDR2: LGHNA and YSLEER. The CDR3 covers 14 residues. V shed 2 bases and J shed 1 base, with 8 bases lying between them. In DNA, the CDR3 is TGCGCCAGCAGCCAATGGTACAGGAACACTGAAGCTTTCTTT. This gives the protein CASSQWYRNTEAFF.

The table lists this clonotype with many counts. The J gene is TRBJ1-2, the V gene TRBV4-1; 10 nucleotides agree with TRBD1. Trimming removed 3 bases from V and 7 bases from J; junction bases left unmatched: 5. This CDR3 is built from 14 residues. Germline V gene lookup returns CDR1 MGHRA and CDR2 YSYEKL. The DNA for the CDR3 is TGCGCCAGCAGCCAGGCCGGGACAGGGGCTGGCTACACCTTC. Protein product: CASSQAGTGAGYTF.

This clonotype was detected ten times or more. V is TRBV20-1 and J is TRBJ1-2, with D possibly matching TRBD1 (6 bases). There are 15 residues in the CDR3. Germline V gene data show CDR1 as DFQATT and CDR2 as SNEGSKA (reference sequence). V lost 6 bases and J 1 base, leaving 18 bases between the germline ends. CDR3 bases: TGCAGTGCCGACATGGGGGCGACCTTTAACTATGGCTACACCTTC. It codes for CSADMGATFNYGYTF.

This clonotype showed up many times. This CDR3 reads CSARAPGGLAGPDTQYF. Here the CDR3 DNA reads TGCAGTGCTAGAGCACCGGGGGGTCTAGCGGGGCCAGATACGCAGTATTTT. V and J are TRBV20-1 and TRBJ2-3, with 9 nucleotides matching TRBD2. Unmatched junction bases numbered 12, after V lost 1 base and J lost 4 bases. Germline CDR1 reads DFQATT; CDR2 reads SNEGSKA (reference sequence). This CDR3 spans 17 amino acids.

This clonotype was counted ten times or more. The genes are TRBV5-4 and TRBJ2-7; D gene unclear. The CDR3 spans 15 residues. The germline V gene encodes CDR1 SGHNT and CDR2 YYREEE (reference sequence). V lost 4 bases to trimming and J lost 0 bases, with 14 bases between them. CDR3 in DNA: TGTGCCAGCAGCCTGGATGCGTCGAGCTCCTACGAGCAGTACTTC. Translated: CASSLDASSSYEQYF.

There are many counts of this clonotype. The chain is built from TRBV27 and TRBJ2-3; D remains unclear. The length of the CDR3 is 12 residues. Germline-derived CDR1 and CDR2 are MNHEY and SMNVEV (reference sequence). Between the trimmed V and J ends, which lost 2 bases and 11 bases, there was a span of 11 bases. The CDR3 bases are TGTGCCAGCAGTTTAGTAGGAAGGGAGCAGTATTTT. It yields the protein CASSLVGREQYF.

This clonotype was seen many times. CDR3 bases: TGTGCCAGCACGGGGCGCCTCTCTGGGGCCAACGTCCTGACTTTC. As protein: CASTGRLSGANVLTF. The V and J genes are TRBV6-2 or TRBV6-3 and TRBJ2-6, with D perhaps being TRBD1 or TRBD2 (5 bases each). The CDR3 loop spans 15 amino acids. The V and J ends lost 7 bases and 0 bases respectively, with 10 bases between them. Germline lookup yields CDR1 MNHEY and CDR2 SVGEGT.

This clonotype was found many times. The genes are TRBV7-8 and TRBJ1-6, with 8 bases lining up with TRBD1. This CDR3 is built from 15 residues. Per germline, CDR1 SGHVS and CDR2 FQNEAQ. V gave up 6 bases and J gave up 8 bases; unmatched junction bases: 9. Written as DNA, the CDR3 is TGTGCCAGCAGTTTATCAGGACAGGGAGATTCACCCCTCCACTTT. As protein: CASSLSGQGDSPLHF.